The clone carrying this TCR beta chain was seen ten or more times. Its antigen is currently unknown. Unique molecular identifiers were affixed to single, distinct cDNA molecules. MiXCR was run by TCRdb on the 5' RACE reads, yielding one entry per CDR3 protein. The sample lists some 50,000 distinct CDR3 sequences, approximately 10% seen once, with roughly 4% in the top ten. The sample comes from a study of early T cells in non-severe SARS-CoV-2 infection. Study context: The sequenced material was bulk RNA from unsorted whole blood, and its chains were unpaired.

Germline V gene lookup returns CDR1 SNHLY and CDR2 FYNNEI. The CDR3 has 14 residues. V lost 5 bases and J lost 3; bases outside the gene matches: 2. Findings of the study overall: Private and CD4 specificities were missed by VDJdb matching, which favored anti-spike CD8 responses.

This sequence was found in an adult who was a healthcare worker with PCR-confirmed SARS-CoV-2 infection or an uninfected control (not recorded which). The rearrangement links TRBV2 to TRBJ2-4; 9 positions match TRBD1. The source material was whole blood. CDR3: CASSKDRGKNIQYF. For the CDR3, the DNA is TGTGCCAGCAGTAAGGACAGGGGCAAAAACATTCAGTACTTC.